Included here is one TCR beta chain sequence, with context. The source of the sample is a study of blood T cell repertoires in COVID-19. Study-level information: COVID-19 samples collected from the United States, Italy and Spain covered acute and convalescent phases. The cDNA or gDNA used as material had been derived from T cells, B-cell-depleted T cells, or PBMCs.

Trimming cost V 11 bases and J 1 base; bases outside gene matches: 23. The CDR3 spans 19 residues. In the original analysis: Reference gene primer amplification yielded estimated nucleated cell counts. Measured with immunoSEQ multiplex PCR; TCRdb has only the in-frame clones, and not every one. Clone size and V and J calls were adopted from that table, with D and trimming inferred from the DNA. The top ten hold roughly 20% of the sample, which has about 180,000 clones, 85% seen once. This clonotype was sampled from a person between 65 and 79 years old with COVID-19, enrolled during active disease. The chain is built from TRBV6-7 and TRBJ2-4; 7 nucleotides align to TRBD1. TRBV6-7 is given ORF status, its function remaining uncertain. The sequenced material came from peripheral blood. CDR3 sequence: CAGDLSTGNTYGAKNIQYF. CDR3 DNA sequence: TGTGCCGGCGATCTCTCGACAGGGAATACCTATGGGGCCAAAAACATTCAGTACTTC.